This T cell receptor (beta chain) was identified during a study of blood T cell repertoires in COVID-19. The age range of participants was 18 to 89 years, with residence in about two dozen US areas. What the recovered Cohort 3 donors had was two negative PCRs, clearance, or symptom resolution. The junction had 6 bases not matched to a gene; V was cut back by 6 bases and J by 0 bases. CDR1 is MDHEN, CDR2 SYDVKM, per germline. This CDR3 is 17 amino acids long. The protocol was immunoSEQ multiplex PCR, while the TCRdb copy is restricted to in-frame clones and leaves out a portion. The table lists around 180,000 clones, about 80% of them singletons. The count of this clone is one.

Sequenced sample: PBMCs or T cells enriched from blood (not recorded which). The receptor was isolated from a man in his fifties who had recovered from COVID-19. J is TRBJ2-2 and V is TRBV28, with 11 bases matching TRBD2. CDR3 in DNA: TGTGCCAGCAGCCCTCTAGCGGGGGGCTCGAACACCGGGGAGCTGTTTTTT. Its protein product is CASSPLAGGSNTGELFF. The full variable domain, rest sourced from reference TRBV28 and TRBJ2-2, is DVKVTQSSRYLVKRTGEKVFLECVQDMDHENMFWYRQDPGLGLRLIYFSYDVKMKEKGDIPEGYSVSREKKERFSLILESASTNQTSMYLCASSPLAGGSNTGELFFGEGSRLTVL.